This T cell receptor beta chain was identified during a study of shared T cell receptors in the human thymus. The V and J ends lost 2 bases and 8 bases, in that order; junction bases with no gene match: 7. CDR1 and CDR2 (germline): MNHEY, SVGAGI. This CDR3 spans 15 amino acids. TCRdb's table, derived via immunoSEQ multiplex PCR, lists solely in-frame clones and lacks some. The profile shows 700,000 or so clones, 80% to 90% of them singletons. These records were also assigned to another study, of human thymus T cells. According to that study: It was from resections taken during corrective heart surgery that the thymus tissue came. What appeared biased in thymic and blood repertoires was the usage of V and J genes. Related research reported highly overlapping thymic repertoires among unrelated individuals.

The material sequenced was thymocytes. This rearrangement joins TRBV6-5 to TRBJ1-4; 8 nucleotides agree with TRBD1. The TCR sequence derives from a girl under two years old with a congenital heart defect. CDR3 loop: CASSYEGQGKEKLFF. The CDR3 DNA sequence: TGTGCCAGCAGTTACGAAGGACAGGGCAAAGAAAAACTGTTTTTT.